The next 10 T cell receptor beta chains were all read from a single sample in a study of cytomegalovirus exposure and HLA in healthy donors. The PCR contained 60 Vbeta and 13 Jbeta primers. Only in-frame clones appear in the TCRdb table, and some are missing; sequencing was by immunoSEQ multiplex PCR. The sample carries roughly 150,000 clones, roughly 80% recorded once. The specimen was PBMCs. The receptors originated from a woman aged 45-65 years in good health and CMV-seropositive.

J is TRBJ1-5 and V is TRBV18; D is unclear. The CDR3 covers 18 residues. V was trimmed by 3 bases and J by 1 base, leaving 19 bases between them. Germline V lookup: CDR1 KGHSH, CDR2 LQKENI. CDR3 coding DNA: TGTGCCAGCTCACCGCGAGGGAAGCAAAATTGGAGCAATCAGCCCCAGCATTTT. This codes for CASSPRGKQNWSNQPQHF.

The chain links TRBV12-5 to TRBJ1-1; D ambiguous. V lost 0 bases to trimming and J lost 2 bases, with 16 bases between them. The germline gives CDR1 LGHNT, CDR2 FRNRAP. The CDR3 covers 17 residues. The chain's CDR3 is CASGLVHGGMENTEAFF. The CDR3 coding sequence is TGTGCTAGTGGTTTGGTACATGGAGGGATGGAAAACACTGAAGCTTTCTTT.

The V and J genes are TRBV2 and TRBJ1-5; TRBD1 aligns across 8 bases. The V and J ends lost 3 bases and 2 bases, in that order; junction bases with no gene match: 0. The CDR3 has 14 residues. The germline CDR1 and CDR2 sequences are SNHLY and FYNNEI. CDR3 in amino acids: CASSEGQGNQPQHF. CDR3 bases: TGTGCCAGCAGTGAGGGACAGGGCAATCAGCCCCAGCATTTT.

This chain links TRBV19 with TRBJ1-5; 7 nucleotides line up with TRBD1. The J segment lost 4 bases and the V segment lost 9 bases, leaving 9 bases of the junction unmatched. CDR1 and CDR2 (germline): LNHDA, SQIVND (reference sequence). CDR3 length: 14 residues. The CDR3 bases are TGTGCCAGCAGGGGACAGCTTGTTAATCAGCCCCAGCATTTT. This gives the protein CASRGQLVNQPQHF.

The V and J genes are TRBV7-2 and TRBJ2-3; D ambiguous. CDR1 and CDR2 (germline): SGHTA, FQGNSA. This CDR3 has 14 residues. Trimming stripped 1 base from V and 1 base from J, with 6 bases between. CDR3 coding DNA: TGTGCCAGCAGCTTAGTCCGGGGCACAGATACGCAGTATTTT. Its translation: CASSLVRGTDTQYF.

The CDR3 spells CASIPHHSGNTIYF. In DNA form, the CDR3 reads TGTGCCAGCATTCCACATCACTCTGGAAACACCATATATTTT. The V gene is TRBV6-5, the J gene TRBJ1-3; no firm D call. The germline CDR1 and CDR2 sequences are MNHEY and SVGAGI. Trimming took 7 bases from V and 0 from J, leaving 10 bases between them. The CDR3 length is 14 residues.

This chain joins TRBV19 and TRBJ1-5; D gene unclear. This CDR3 has 14 residues. Trimming took off 8 bases at V and 7 bases at J, with 18 bases between the two ends. From germline, CDR1 is LNHDA and CDR2 SQIVND (reference sequence). The CDR3 is CASEVWGSGQPQHF. In nucleotides, the CDR3 is TGTGCCAGTGAAGTTTGGGGTTCGGGACAGCCCCAGCATTTT.

V and J are TRBV29-1 and TRBJ2-7; TRBD1 might be the D (6 bases). Germline assignment: CDR1 SQVTM and CDR2 ANQGSEA. The CDR3 is made up of 12 amino acids. Deletions cut 1 base from V and 6 bases from J, with 10 bases between. CDR3 region: CSVEVGRGEQYF. In DNA form, the CDR3 reads TGCAGCGTTGAAGTTGGCAGGGGCGAGCAGTACTTC.

The chain links TRBV11-2 to TRBJ1-1, with a tentative D call TRBD1 (5 bases). Germline V gene lookup returns CDR1 SGHAT and CDR2 FQNNGV. With 3 bases removed from V and 6 bases from J, the gap between germline ends came to 11 bases. The CDR3 runs to 13 residues. CDR3 sequence (DNA): TGTGCCAGCAGCTTGGGGGGAAGGTCTGAAGCTTTCTTT. The encoded protein is CASSLGGRSEAFF.

The chain uses TRBV13 and TRBJ2-6; the D gene is possibly TRBD1 (6 bases). Germline-derived CDR1 and CDR2 are PRHDT and FYEKMQ (reference sequence). Deletions cut 2 bases from V and 1 base from J, with 6 bases between. The CDR3 has 15 residues. The CDR3 spells CASSLTGSGANVLTF. As DNA, the CDR3 is TGTGCCAGCAGCTTAACAGGGTCTGGGGCCAACGTCCTGACTTTC.